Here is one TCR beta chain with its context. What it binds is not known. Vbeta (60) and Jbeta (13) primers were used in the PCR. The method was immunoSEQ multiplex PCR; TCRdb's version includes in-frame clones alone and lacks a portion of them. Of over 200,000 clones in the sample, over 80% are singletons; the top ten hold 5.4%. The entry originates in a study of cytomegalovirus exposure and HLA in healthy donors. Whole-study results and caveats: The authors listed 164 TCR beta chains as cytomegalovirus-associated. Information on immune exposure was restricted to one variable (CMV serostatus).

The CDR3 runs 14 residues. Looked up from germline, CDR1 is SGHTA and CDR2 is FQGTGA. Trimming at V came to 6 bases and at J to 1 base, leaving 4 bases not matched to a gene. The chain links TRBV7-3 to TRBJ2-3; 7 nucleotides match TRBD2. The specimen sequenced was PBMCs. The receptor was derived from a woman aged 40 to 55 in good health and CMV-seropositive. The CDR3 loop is CASRLGGGTDTQYF. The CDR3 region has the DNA TGTGCCAGCAGGCTTGGGGGGGGCACAGATACGCAGTATTTT. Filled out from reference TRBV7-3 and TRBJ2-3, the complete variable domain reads GAGVSQTPSNKVTEKGKYVELRCDPISGHTALYWYRQSLGQGPEFLIYFQGTGAADDSGLPNDRFFAVRPEGSVSTLKIQRTERGDSAVYLCASRLGGGTDTQYFGPGTRLTVL.